Following are 6 T cell receptor beta chains from one sample sequenced in a study of blood T cells in healthy people across ages. With a J-beta primer mix and a sample-barcoded 5' primer, a second PCR ran about 6 to 11 cycles. TCRdb ran MiXCR on the 5' RACE reads and lists one entry per CDR3 protein. This repertoire shows around 800,000 distinct CDR3 sequences, around 24% found once; its top ten account for about 3%. These records were also assigned to another study, of T cells of mothers and their children.

Sequencing was performed on blood. These receptors originate from a boy between 5 and 17 years old in good health.

This clonotype was seen a single time. The CDR3 region is CASTLAGGGSYEQYF. The CDR3 DNA follows: TGTGCCAGCACCCTAGCGGGAGGAGGCTCCTACGAGCAGTACTTC. The rearrangement joins TRBV12-3 or TRBV12-4 to TRBJ2-5; 11 nucleotides line up with TRBD2. The end of the DNA is better explained by TRBJ2-7, so the J call may be wrong. CDR3 length: 15 residues.

This clonotype showed up just a few times. The chain is built from TRBV16 and TRBJ1-5; perhaps TRBD1 as D (5 bases). V lost 0 bases and J lost 4, with 16 bases in between. This CDR3 has 17 amino acids. Per the germline V gene, CDR1 is KGHSY and CDR2 is FQNENV. In DNA form, the CDR3 reads TGTGCCAGCAGCCAATCAGTCGGTCGGGGGGATAATCAGCCCCAGCATTTT. Protein: CASSQSVGRGDNQPQHF.

V gene TRBV5-1 combines with J gene TRBJ2-5, with D possibly matching TRBD1 (6 bases). The V end was cut by 4 bases, the J end by 5 bases, with 12 bases between. The germline gives CDR1 SGHRS, CDR2 YFSETQ. The CDR3 has 13 residues. The CDR3 sequence: CASSKDRKETQYF. The CDR3 DNA sequence: TGCGCCAGCAGCAAGGACAGAAAGGAGACCCAGTACTTC.

The chain joins TRBV9 to TRBJ2-1, with no clear D. Trimming removed 4 bases from V and 8 bases from J, with 13 bases in between. The length of the CDR3 is 13 residues. Germline V gene sequence: CDR1 SGDLS, CDR2 YYNGEE. The CDR3 sequence: CASSLDPAYEQFF. CDR3 bases: TGTGCCAGCAGCCTAGATCCAGCGTATGAGCAGTTCTTC.

This clonotype came up many times. This rearrangement joins TRBV9 to TRBJ2-7; 7 bases are shared with TRBD2. The germline gives CDR1 SGDLS, CDR2 YYNGEE. This CDR3 comprises 12 residues. V shed 0 bases, J shed 6 bases, and the junction held 0 bases outside the gene matches. CDR3 protein: CASSVGGGEQYF. The CDR3 bases are TGTGCCAGCAGCGTAGGCGGGGGCGAGCAGTACTTC.

This clonotype was observed a few times. The gene calls are TRBV5-1 and TRBJ2-7; D is perhaps TRBD2 (5 bases). V lost 0 bases and J lost 3, with 13 bases in between. CDR3 length equals 15 residues. Germline V gene sequence: CDR1 SGHRS, CDR2 YFSETQ. The CDR3 here is CASSLDPRAHYEQYF. DNA of the CDR3: TGCGCCAGCAGCTTGGATCCGAGGGCCCACTACGAGCAGTACTTC. The variable domain in full, completed from reference TRBV5-1 and TRBJ2-7, reads KAGVTQTPRYLIKTRGQQVTLSCSPISGHRSVSWYQQTPGQGLQFLFEYFSETQRNKGNFPGRFSGRQFSNSRSEMNVSTLELGDSALYLCASSLDPRAHYEQYFGPGTRLTVT.